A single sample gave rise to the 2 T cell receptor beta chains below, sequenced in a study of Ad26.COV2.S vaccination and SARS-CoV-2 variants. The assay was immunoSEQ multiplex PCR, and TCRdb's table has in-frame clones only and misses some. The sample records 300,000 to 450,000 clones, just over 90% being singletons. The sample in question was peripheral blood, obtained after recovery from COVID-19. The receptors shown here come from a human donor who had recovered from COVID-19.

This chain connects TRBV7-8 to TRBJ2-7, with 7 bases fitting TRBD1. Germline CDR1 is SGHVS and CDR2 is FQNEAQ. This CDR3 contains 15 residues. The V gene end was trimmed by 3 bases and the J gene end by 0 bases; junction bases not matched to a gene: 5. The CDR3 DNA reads TGTGCCAGCAGCTTTGGGACAGTCCCCTCCTACGAGCAGTACTTC. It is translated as CASSFGTVPSYEQYF.

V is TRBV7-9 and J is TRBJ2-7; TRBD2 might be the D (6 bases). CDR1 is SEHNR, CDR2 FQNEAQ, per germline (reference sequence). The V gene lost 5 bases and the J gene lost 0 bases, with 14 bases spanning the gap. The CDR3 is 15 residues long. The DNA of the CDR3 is TGTGCCAGCAGCCCCGGGGGTGGATCCTCCTACGAGCAGTACTTC. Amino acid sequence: CASSPGGGSSYEQYF.